This T cell receptor (beta chain) was identified during a study of blood T cell repertoires in COVID-19. Study-wide context: Material from acute and convalescent COVID-19 was sourced from the United States, Italy and Spain.

Original handling: The authors estimated nucleated cell counts from reference gene primer amplification. Profiling relied on immunoSEQ multiplex PCR, and the TCRdb table lists in-frame clones only, not all of them. That table is the source of V, J and clone size, and D and trimming were worked out from the DNA. The repertoire holds tens of thousands of clones, with 80% to 90% as singletons. Trimming took off 5 bases at V and 2 bases at J, with 16 bases between the two ends. CDR1 is SGHTA and CDR2 is FQGTGA in the germline V gene. The CDR3 sequence is 15 residues long. J is TRBJ2-7 and V is TRBV7-3; a possible D gene is TRBD2 (7 bases). What was sequenced was peripheral blood. The sequence was obtained from a man aged 50 or older with active COVID-19. Here the CDR3 DNA reads TGTGCCAGCAGCCCAGGCGGGGGCCAGGCCTACGAGCAGTACTTC. It encodes CASSPGGGQAYEQYF.